Listed below are T cell receptor beta chains from one sample, sequenced in a study of blood T cell repertoires in COVID-19. TCRdb's table, derived via immunoSEQ multiplex PCR, lists solely in-frame clones and lacks some. The table includes about 140,000 clones, approximately 80% detected once. The sample comprised peripheral blood. The receptor source for this set is a human donor in a cohort sampled during active COVID-19. CDR3s include the opening cysteine and the closing phenylalanine or tryptophan.

j_call: TRBJ2-1
v_call: TRBV5-6
cdr3_aa: CASSLRTGTGAEQFF

j_call: TRBJ1-5
v_call: TRBV6-5
cdr3_aa: CASSGVGTSNQPQHF

j_call: TRBJ2-1
v_call: TRBV5-4
cdr3_aa: CASSLRGSSYNEQFF

j_call: TRBJ2-5
v_call: TRBV3-1/TRBV3-2
cdr3_aa: CASNPRGGAVEKTQYF

j_call: TRBJ2-3
v_call: TRBV20-1
cdr3_aa: CSASSGTLEGDTQYF

j_call: TRBJ2-1
v_call: TRBV9
cdr3_aa: CASSVGGRGINEQFF

j_call: TRBJ2-7
v_call: TRBV2
cdr3_aa: CASSLRTRPGEQYF

j_call: TRBJ1-1
v_call: TRBV7-2
cdr3_aa: CASSFHGQGVNTEAFF

j_call: TRBJ1-4
v_call: TRBV18
cdr3_aa: CASSRGINEKLFF

j_call: TRBJ1-2
v_call: TRBV2
cdr3_aa: CASRATATYGYTF

j_call: TRBJ2-1
v_call: TRBV9
cdr3_aa: CASSAQAGGPGNEQFF

j_call: TRBJ1-6
v_call: TRBV5-1
cdr3_aa: CASRGTGESSPLHF

j_call: TRBJ1-6
v_call: TRBV4-2
cdr3_aa: CASSQDFGRAKPYNSPLHF

j_call: TRBJ2-3
v_call: TRBV4-1
cdr3_aa: CASSQGLAGSDTQYF

j_call: TRBJ2-7
v_call: TRBV5-8
cdr3_aa: CAGNRDRVYEQYF

j_call: TRBJ1-2
v_call: TRBV6-5
cdr3_aa: CASSYFDRGYGYTF

j_call: TRBJ1-2
v_call: TRBV30
cdr3_aa: CAWEQFNYGYTF

j_call: TRBJ2-3
v_call: TRBV7-9
cdr3_aa: CASSSWSGTGKGAADTQYF

j_call: TRBJ2-2
v_call: TRBV3-1/TRBV3-2
cdr3_aa: CASSQGRLAGTGELFF

j_call: TRBJ1-1
v_call: TRBV18
cdr3_aa: CATLPGLNTEAFF

j_call: TRBJ2-7
v_call: TRBV7-2
cdr3_aa: CASSKVLSADRQSRQYF

j_call: TRBJ2-3
v_call: TRBV11-3
cdr3_aa: CASSLGQLGTDTQYF

j_call: TRBJ2-5
v_call: TRBV18
cdr3_aa: CASSPQTRFPGTQYF

j_call: TRBJ2-4
v_call: TRBV7-2
cdr3_aa: CASSFPGNIQYF

j_call: TRBJ2-7
v_call: TRBV11-1
cdr3_aa: CASSEGANQYF

j_call: TRBJ2-7
v_call: TRBV6-5
cdr3_aa: CASSPGAYEQYF

j_call: TRBJ2-2
v_call: TRBV29-1
cdr3_aa: CSVEDLSYGTETNTGELFF

j_call: TRBJ1-2
v_call: TRBV6-1
cdr3_aa: CASSELMTNYGYTF

j_call: TRBJ2-1
v_call: TRBV12-5
cdr3_aa: CASGPTTGLQFF

j_call: TRBJ2-3
v_call: TRBV3-1/TRBV3-2
cdr3_aa: CASSQGRGGLNQDTQYF

j_call: TRBJ1-1
v_call: TRBV9
cdr3_aa: CASSPRGGVNTEAFF

j_call: TRBJ2-4
v_call: TRBV6-1
cdr3_aa: CASSDLRVQYF

j_call: TRBJ1-2
v_call: TRBV6-5
cdr3_aa: CASSYSQGYGYTF

j_call: TRBJ2-6
v_call: TRBV5-1
cdr3_aa: CASSLDGGFSGANVLTF

j_call: TRBJ2-1
v_call: TRBV25-1
cdr3_aa: CASSDSSPGGGNEQFF

j_call: TRBJ2-6
v_call: TRBV2
cdr3_aa: CASSRTKGAGANVLTF

j_call: TRBJ2-1
v_call: TRBV28
cdr3_aa: CASSLRVSEQFF

j_call: TRBJ1-6
v_call: TRBV3-1/TRBV3-2
cdr3_aa: CASSHRVASSPLHF

j_call: TRBJ2-7
v_call: TRBV5-1
cdr3_aa: CASSLVIGTDFFRGLYEQYF

j_call: TRBJ1-5
v_call: TRBV28
cdr3_aa: CASSLTRGGTGSQPQHF